This TCR beta chain was identified in a study of breast tumors, draining lymph nodes, adjacent tissues. Study-wide results and caveats: Luminal-like breast cancer showed significantly greater tumor-nontumor repertoire similarity than basal-like breast cancer did.

This clonotype was seen at least ten times. What it binds is unknown. TCRdb re-called the multiplex PCR reads with MiXCR, one entry per CDR3 protein. The sample holds tens of thousands of distinct CDR3 sequences; around 23% are singletons and the top ten take about 7.8%. This CDR3 contains 13 residues. Germline CDR1 is LNHDA and CDR2 is SQIVND (reference sequence). V shed 9 bases and J shed 1 base, with 9 bases lying between them. The chain has TRBV19 and TRBJ1-4, with a possible D match to TRBD1 (5 bases). The clonotype originates from a female donor with breast cancer. Some clones in this sample may be carry-over from other donors' samples. Sequenced sample: breast tumor tissue. CDR3 amino acids: CASGRGTNEKLFF. CDR3 coding DNA: TGTGCCAGCGGGAGGGGAACTAATGAAAAACTGTTTTTT.